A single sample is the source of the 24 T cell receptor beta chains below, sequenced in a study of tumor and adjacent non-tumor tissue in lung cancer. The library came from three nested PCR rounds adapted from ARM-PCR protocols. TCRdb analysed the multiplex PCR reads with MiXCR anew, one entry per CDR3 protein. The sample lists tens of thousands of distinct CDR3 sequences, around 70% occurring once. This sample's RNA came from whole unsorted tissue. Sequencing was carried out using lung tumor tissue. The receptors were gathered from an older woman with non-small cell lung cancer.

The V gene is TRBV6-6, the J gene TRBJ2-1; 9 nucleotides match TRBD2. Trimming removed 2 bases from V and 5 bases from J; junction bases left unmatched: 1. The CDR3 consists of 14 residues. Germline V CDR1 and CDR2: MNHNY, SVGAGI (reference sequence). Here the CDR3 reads CASSYGTSHNEQFF. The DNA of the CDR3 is TGTGCCAGCAGTTACGGGACTAGCCACAATGAGCAGTTCTTC.

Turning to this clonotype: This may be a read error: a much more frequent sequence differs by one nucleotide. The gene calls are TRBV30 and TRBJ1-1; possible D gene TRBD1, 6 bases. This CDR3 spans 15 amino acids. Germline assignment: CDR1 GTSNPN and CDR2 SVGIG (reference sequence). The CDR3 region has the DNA TGTGCCTGGAGTCCCCACCGGACGCTGGGGGCTGAAGCTTACTTT. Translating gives CAWSPHRTLGAEAYF.

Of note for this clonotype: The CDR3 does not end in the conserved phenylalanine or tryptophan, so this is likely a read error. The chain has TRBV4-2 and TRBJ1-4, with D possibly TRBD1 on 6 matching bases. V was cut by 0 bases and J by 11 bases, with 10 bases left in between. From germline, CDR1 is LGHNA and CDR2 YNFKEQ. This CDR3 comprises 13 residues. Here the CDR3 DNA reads TGTGCCAGCAGCCAAGAAGGGGGAGAGAAACTGTTTTTA. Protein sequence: CASSQEGGEKLFL.

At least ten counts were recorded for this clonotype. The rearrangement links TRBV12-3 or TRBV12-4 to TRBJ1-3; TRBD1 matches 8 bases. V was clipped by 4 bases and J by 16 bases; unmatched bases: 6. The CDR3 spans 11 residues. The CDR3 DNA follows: TGTGCCAGCAGTTCGGACAGGGAGTGGTATTTT. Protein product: CASSSDREWYF.

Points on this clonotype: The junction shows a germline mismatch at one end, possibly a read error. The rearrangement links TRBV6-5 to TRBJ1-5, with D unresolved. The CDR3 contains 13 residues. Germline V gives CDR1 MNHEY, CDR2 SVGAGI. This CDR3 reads CAGSYSRYQPQLF. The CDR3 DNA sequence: TGTGCCGGCAGTTACTCCAGGTATCAGCCCCAGCTTTTT.

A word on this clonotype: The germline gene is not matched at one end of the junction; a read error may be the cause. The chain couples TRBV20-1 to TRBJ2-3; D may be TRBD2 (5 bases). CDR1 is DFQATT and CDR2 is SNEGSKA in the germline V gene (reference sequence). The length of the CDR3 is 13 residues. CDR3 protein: CSGTLAGANTQFF. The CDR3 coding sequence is TGCAGTGGGACCCTAGCTGGAGCAAATACGCAGTTTTTT.

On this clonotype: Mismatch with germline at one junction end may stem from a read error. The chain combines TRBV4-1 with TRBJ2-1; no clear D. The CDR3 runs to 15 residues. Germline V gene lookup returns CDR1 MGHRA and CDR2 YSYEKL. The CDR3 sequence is CTSSQPSTLSNEQFF. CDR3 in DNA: TGCACCAGCAGCCAGCCTAGTACCCTCAGCAATGAGCAGTTCTTC.

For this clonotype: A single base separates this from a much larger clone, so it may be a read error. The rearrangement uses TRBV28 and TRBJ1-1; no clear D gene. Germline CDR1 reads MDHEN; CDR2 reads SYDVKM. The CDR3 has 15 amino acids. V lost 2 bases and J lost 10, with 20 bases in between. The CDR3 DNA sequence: TGTGCCAGCAGTTTACCGACAATGGGGATCCCCTTAGCTTTCTTT. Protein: CASSLPTMGIPLAFF.

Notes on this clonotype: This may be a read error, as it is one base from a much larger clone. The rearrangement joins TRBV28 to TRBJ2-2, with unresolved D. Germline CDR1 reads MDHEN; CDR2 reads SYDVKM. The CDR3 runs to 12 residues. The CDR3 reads CTSSSYTGELFF. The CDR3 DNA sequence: TGTACCAGCAGTTCGTACACCGGGGAGCTGTTTTTT. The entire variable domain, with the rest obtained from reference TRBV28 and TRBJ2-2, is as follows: DVKVTQSSRYLVKRTGEKVFLECVQDMDHENMFWYRQDPGLGLRLIYFSYDVKMKEKGDIPEGYSVSREKKERFSLILESASTNQTSMYLCTSSSYTGELFFGEGSRLTVL.

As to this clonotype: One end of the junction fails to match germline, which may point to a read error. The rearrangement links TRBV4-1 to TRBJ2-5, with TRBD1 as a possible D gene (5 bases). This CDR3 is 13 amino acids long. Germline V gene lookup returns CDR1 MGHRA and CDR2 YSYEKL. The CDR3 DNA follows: TGTGCCAGCAGCTTAGGACATTCCGAGGTCCAGTACTTC. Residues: CASSLGHSEVQYF.

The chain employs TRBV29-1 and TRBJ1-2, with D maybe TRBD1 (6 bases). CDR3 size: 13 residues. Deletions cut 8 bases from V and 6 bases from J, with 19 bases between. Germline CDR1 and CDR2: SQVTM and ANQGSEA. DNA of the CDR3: TGCAGCCTGGGTCAAGGGACACGGAATGGCTACACCTTC. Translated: CSLGQGTRNGYTF.

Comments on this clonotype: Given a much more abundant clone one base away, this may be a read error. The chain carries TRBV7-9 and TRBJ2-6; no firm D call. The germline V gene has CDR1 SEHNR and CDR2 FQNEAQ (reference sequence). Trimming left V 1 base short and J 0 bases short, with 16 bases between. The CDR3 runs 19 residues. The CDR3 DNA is TGTGCCAGCAGCTTAGGGGGTTGTCCTTACGGCTCTGGGGCCAACGTCCTGACTTTC. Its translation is CASSLGGCPYGSGANVLTF.

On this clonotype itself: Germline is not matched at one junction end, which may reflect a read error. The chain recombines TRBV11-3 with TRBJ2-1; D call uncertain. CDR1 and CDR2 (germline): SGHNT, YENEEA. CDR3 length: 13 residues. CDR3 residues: CASSLPYRNVQFF. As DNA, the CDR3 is TGTGCAAGCAGCTTACCCTACCGCAATGTGCAGTTCTTC.

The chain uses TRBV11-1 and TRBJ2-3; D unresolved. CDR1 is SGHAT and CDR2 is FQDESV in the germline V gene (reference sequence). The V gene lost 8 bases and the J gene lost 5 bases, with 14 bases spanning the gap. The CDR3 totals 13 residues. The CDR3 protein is CASANLFIDTQYF. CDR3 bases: TGTGCCAGCGCCAACCTCTTCATAGATACGCAGTATTTT.

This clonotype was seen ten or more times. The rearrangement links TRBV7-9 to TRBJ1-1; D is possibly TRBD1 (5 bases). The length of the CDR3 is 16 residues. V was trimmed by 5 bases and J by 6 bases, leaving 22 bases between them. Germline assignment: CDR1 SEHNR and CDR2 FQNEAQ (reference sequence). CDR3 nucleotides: TGTGCCAGCAGCCCTCGGACGAACGTGGGGGGAGCTGAAGCTTTCTTT. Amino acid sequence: CASSPRTNVGGAEAFF. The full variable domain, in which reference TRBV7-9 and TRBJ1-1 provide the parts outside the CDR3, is DTGVSQNPRHKITKRGQNVTFRCDPISEHNRLYWYRQTLGQGPEFLTYFQNEAQLEKSRLLSDRFSAERPKGSFSTLEIQRTEQGDSAMYLCASSPRTNVGGAEAFFGQGTRLTVV.

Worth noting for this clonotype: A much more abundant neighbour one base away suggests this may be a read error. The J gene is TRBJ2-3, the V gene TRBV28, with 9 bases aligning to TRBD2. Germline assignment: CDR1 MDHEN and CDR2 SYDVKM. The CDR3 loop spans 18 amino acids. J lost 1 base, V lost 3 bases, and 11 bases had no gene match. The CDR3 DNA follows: TGTGCCAGCAGTTTTCCCGGACTAGCGCGAGGGGGCACAGATACGCAGTATTTT. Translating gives CASSFPGLARGGTDTQYF.

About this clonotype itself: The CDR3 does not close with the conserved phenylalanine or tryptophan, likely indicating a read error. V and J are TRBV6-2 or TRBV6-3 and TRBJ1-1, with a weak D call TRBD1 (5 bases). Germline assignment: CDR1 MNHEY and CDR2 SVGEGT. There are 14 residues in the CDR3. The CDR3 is CGSSRRLGGDEAFL. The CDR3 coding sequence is TGTGGCAGCAGTCGCCGACTGGGGGGGGATGAAGCTTTCTTG.

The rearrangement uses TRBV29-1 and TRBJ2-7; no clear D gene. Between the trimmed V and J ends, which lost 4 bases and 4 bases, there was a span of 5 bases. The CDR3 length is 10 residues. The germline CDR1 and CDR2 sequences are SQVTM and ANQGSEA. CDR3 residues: CSVAQYEQYF. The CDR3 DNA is TGCAGCGTTGCCCAGTACGAGCAGTACTTC.

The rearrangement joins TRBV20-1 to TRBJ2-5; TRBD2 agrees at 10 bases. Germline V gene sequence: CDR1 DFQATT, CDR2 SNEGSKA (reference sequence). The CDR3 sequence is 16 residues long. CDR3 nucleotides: TGCAGCATTACCCCCGGAACTAGCGGGGACCAAGAGACCCAGTACTTC. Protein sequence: CSITPGTSGDQETQYF.

CDR3 DNA sequence: TGTGCCAGCTGTTCTCATAGAGGGGGGGGGTACAATGAGCAGTTCTTC. It is translated as CASCSHRGGGYNEQFF. The chain links TRBV6-2 or TRBV6-3 to TRBJ2-1; a weak D match, TRBD2 (7 bases). V lost 8 bases to trimming and J lost 4 bases, with 21 bases between them. CDR1 is MNHEY, CDR2 SVGEGT, per germline. CDR3 length: 16 residues.

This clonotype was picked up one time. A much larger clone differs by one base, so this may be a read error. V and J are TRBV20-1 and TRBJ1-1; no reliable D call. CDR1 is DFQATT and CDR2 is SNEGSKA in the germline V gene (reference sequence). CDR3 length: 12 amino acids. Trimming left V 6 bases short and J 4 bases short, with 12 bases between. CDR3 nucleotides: TGCAGTGCCCGGTGGGTGGGCACTGAAGCTTTCTTT. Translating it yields CSARWVGTEAFF.

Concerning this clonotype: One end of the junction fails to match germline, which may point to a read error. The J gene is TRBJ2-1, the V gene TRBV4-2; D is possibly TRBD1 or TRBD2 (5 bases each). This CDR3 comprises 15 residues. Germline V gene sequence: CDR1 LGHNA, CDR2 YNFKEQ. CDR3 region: CANSQSQGVTNEQFF. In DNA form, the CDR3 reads TGTGCCAACAGCCAAAGTCAGGGAGTCACCAATGAGCAGTTCTTC.

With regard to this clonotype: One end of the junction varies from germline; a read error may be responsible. The chain's CDR3 is CATSDFTSGPAGDEQFF. The CDR3 coding sequence is TGTGCCACAAGTGATTTTACTTCGGGGCCAGCGGGAGACGAGCAGTTCTTC. The genes are TRBV24-1 and TRBJ2-1, with 8 bases that match TRBD2. The CDR3 sequence is 17 residues long. Germline assignment: CDR1 KGHDR and CDR2 SFDVKD.

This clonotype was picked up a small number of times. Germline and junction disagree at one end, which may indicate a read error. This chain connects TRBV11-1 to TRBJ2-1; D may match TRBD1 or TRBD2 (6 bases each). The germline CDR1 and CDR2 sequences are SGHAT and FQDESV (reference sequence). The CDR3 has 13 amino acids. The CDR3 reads CVSSPRRDNEQFF. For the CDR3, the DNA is TGTGTCAGCAGCCCCCGGCGGGACAATGAGCAGTTTTTC.